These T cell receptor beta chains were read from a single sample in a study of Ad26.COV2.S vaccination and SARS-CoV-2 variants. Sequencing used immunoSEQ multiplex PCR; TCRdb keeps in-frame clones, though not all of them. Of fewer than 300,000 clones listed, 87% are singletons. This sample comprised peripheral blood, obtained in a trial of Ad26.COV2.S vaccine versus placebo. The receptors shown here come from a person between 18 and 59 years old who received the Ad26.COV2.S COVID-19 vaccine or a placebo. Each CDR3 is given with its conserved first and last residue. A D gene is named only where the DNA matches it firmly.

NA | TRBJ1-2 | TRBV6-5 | CASSSPGNYGYTF | TGTGCCAGCAGTTCTCCGGGTAACTATGGCTACACCTTC
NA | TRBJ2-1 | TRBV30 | CAWSKGAYNEQFF | TGTGCCTGGAGTAAAGGGGCCTACAATGAGCAGTTCTTC
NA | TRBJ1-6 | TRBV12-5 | CASGLRDLLHF | TGTGCTAGTGGCCTCCGGGACCTCCTCCACTTT
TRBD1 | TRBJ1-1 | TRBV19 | CASSPQGWPTEAFF | TGTGCCAGTAGTCCACAGGGGTGGCCCACTGAAGCTTTCTTT
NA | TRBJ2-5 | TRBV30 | CAWGPTERFIETQYF | TGTGCCTGGGGACCCACCGAGCGGTTTATAGAGACCCAGTACTTC
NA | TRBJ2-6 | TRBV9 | CASSVGGAGANVLTF | TGTGCCAGCAGCGTAGGCGGCGCTGGGGCCAACGTCCTGACTTTC
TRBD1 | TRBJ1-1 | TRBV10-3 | CAISREGQGVTEAFF | TGTGCCATCAGTCGAGAGGGACAGGGGGTTACTGAAGCTTTCTTT
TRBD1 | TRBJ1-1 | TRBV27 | CASRSGGTEAFF | TGTGCCAGCAGGTCAGGGGGGACTGAAGCTTTCTTT
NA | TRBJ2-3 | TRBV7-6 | CASSFMSGSTDTQYF | TGTGCCAGCAGCTTTATGTCGGGAAGCACAGATACGCAGTATTTT
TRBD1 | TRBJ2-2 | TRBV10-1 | CASRGQDDTGELFF | TGCGCCAGCAGGGGACAGGATGACACCGGGGAGCTGTTTTTT